The 29 T cell receptor beta chains reported below all come from one sample, sequenced in a study of T cell repertoires in cytomegalovirus infection. TCRdb independently ran MiXCR on the reads; one entry per CDR3 protein. The top ten clones hold less than 9.5% of a sample with a few hundred thousand distinct CDR3 sequences, approximately 18% of them seen once. Input material: PBMCs. These receptors originate from a human donor in good health (CMV status not recorded). Some clones in this sample may be carry-over from other donors' samples.

Remarks on this clonotype: The junction departs from the called germline gene at one end, perhaps through a read error. The rearrangement joins TRBV6-5 to TRBJ2-1; tentatively, D is TRBD1 (6 bases). The CDR3 totals 18 residues. The germline gives CDR1 MNHEY, CDR2 SVGAGI. The CDR3 loop is CASGYSRTAILSYNEQFF. CDR3 in DNA: TGTGCCAGCGGTTACTCGAGGACAGCCATACTTTCCTACAATGAGCAGTTCTTC.

The genes are TRBV7-2 and TRBJ2-5; possible D gene TRBD2, 6 bases. CDR1 and CDR2 (germline): SGHTA, FQGNSA. Trimming cost V 5 bases and J 3 bases, with 19 bases left between them. The CDR3 consists of 16 residues. The CDR3 spells CASSRPGTVDEETQYF. CDR3 nucleotide sequence: TGTGCCAGCAGCCGGCCGGGGACTGTAGACGAAGAGACCCAGTACTTC. Looking up the rest from reference TRBV7-2 and TRBJ2-5 gives the full variable domain: GAGVSQSPSNKVTEKGKDVELRCDPISGHTALYWYRQSLGQGLEFLIYFQGNSAPDKSGLPSDRFSAERTGGSVSTLTIQRTQQEDSAVYLCASSRPGTVDEETQYFGPGTRLLVL.

A few counts support this clonotype. The V and J genes are TRBV29-1 and TRBJ2-7; TRBD2 matches at 10 bases. CDR1 and CDR2 (germline): SQVTM, ANQGSEA. This CDR3 region has 15 residues. V trimming: 5 bases; J trimming: 3 bases; junction bases outside the gene matches: 10. The CDR3 region has the DNA TGCAGCGTTTCTAGGACTAGCGGAAATCTCTACGAGCAGTACTTC. Residues: CSVSRTSGNLYEQYF.

The table lists this clonotype with a few counts. This sequence joins TRBV12-3 or TRBV12-4 and TRBJ1-2; D is unclear. The CDR3 covers 12 residues. The V end lost 5 bases, the J end lost 2 bases, and 6 bases lay between the germline ends. In DNA form, the CDR3 reads TGTGCCAGCAGTCCCATAAACTATGGCTACACCTTC. Translating it yields CASSPINYGYTF.

This clonotype was observed a few times. The gene calls are TRBV12-3 or TRBV12-4 and TRBJ2-5, with 10 nucleotides matching TRBD2. This CDR3 has 14 amino acids. Unmatched junction bases numbered 3, after V lost 6 bases and J lost 2 bases. CDR3 DNA sequence: TGTGCCAGCAGCGGGACTAGCGTACAAGAGACCCAGTACTTC. This codes for CASSGTSVQETQYF.

This clonotype showed up many times. This chain joins TRBV7-6 and TRBJ2-5; TRBD2 agrees at 8 bases. This CDR3 region has 17 residues. Trimming at V came to 3 bases and at J to 7 bases, leaving 16 bases not matched to a gene. Germline V lookup: CDR1 SGHVS, CDR2 FNYEAQ. CDR3 nucleotide sequence: TGTGCCAGCAGCTTGGTGGTAGCGGGGCCCAACCCGGGGACCCAGTACTTC. Translation gives CASSLVVAGPNPGTQYF. The complete variable domain, with remaining parts taken from reference TRBV7-6 and TRBJ2-5, reads GAGVSQSPRYKVTKRGQDVALRCDPISGHVSLYWYRQALGQGPEFLTYFNYEAQQDKSGLPNDRFSAERPEGSISTLTIQRTEQRDSAMYRCASSLVVAGPNPGTQYFGPGTRLLVL.

Points on this clonotype: The junction departs from the called germline gene at one end, perhaps through a read error. The chain employs TRBV5-3 and TRBJ1-6, with 7 bases aligning to TRBD1. TRBV5-3 belongs to the ORF category, with a function that is uncertain. The CDR3 contains 15 residues. CDR3 amino acids: CASSSRQGSYSPLHF. DNA of the CDR3: TGTGCCAGCAGCTCACGACAGGGATCCTATTCACCCCTCCACTTT.

The rearrangement links TRBV20-1 to TRBJ2-1, with TRBD1 as a possible D gene (5 bases). V was trimmed by 2 bases and J by 8 bases, leaving 10 bases between them. The germline CDR1 and CDR2 sequences are DFQATT and SNEGSKA (reference sequence). This CDR3 is 12 amino acids long. The CDR3 DNA is TGCAGTGCTAGAAAGGGGTTCTATGAGCAGTTCTTC. This gives the protein CSARKGFYEQFF.

The CDR3 DNA reads as TGCAGTGCTAGGTACGGGAGCTCCTACGAGCAGTACTTC. Amino acids: CSARYGSSYEQYF. The rearrangement joins TRBV20-1 to TRBJ2-7; D might be TRBD2 (6 bases). The CDR3 runs 13 residues. The germline V gene has CDR1 DFQATT and CDR2 SNEGSKA (reference sequence). V lost 3 bases, J lost 0 bases, and 9 bases lay in between.

Ten or more counts support this clonotype. Its ends do not fully match the called genes, so a read error is possible. The chain links TRBV28 to TRBJ2-3; 12 nucleotides line up with TRBD2. The CDR3 spans 13 residues. Germline values: CDR1 MDHEN, CDR2 SYDVKM. The CDR3 nucleotides read TGTGCCAGCAGTTCCCGTCCTAGCGGGAGGGTCTCTTTT. Protein sequence: CASSSRPSGRVSF. Full variable domain (rest looked up from reference TRBV28 and TRBJ2-3): DVKVTQSSRYLVKRTGEKVFLECVQDMDHENMFWYRQDPGLGLRLIYFSYDVKMKEKGDIPEGYSVSREKKERFSLILESASTNQTSMYLCASSSRPSGRVSFGPGTRLTVL.

This clonotype occurred a few times. This sequence joins TRBV7-8 and TRBJ2-3; D is ambiguous. Trimming cost V 7 bases and J 7 bases, with 12 bases left between them. Germline-derived CDR1 and CDR2 are SGHVS and FQNEAQ. This CDR3 comprises 12 residues. The CDR3 DNA follows: TGTGCCAGCACCTTTTCAACCCATACGCAGTATTTT. Protein sequence: CASTFSTHTQYF. Full variable domain (outside the CDR3, taken from reference TRBV7-8 and TRBJ2-3): GAGVSQSPRYKVAKRGQDVALRCDPISGHVSLFWYQQALGQGPEFLTYFQNEAQLDKSGLPSDRFFAERPEGSVSTLKIQRTQQEDSAVYLCASTFSTHTQYFGPGTRLTVL.

This clonotype was seen a few times. J is TRBJ2-3 and V is TRBV5-1; D call uncertain. The V gene's germline CDR1 is SGHRS and CDR2 YFSETQ. Deletions cut 4 bases from V and 0 bases from J, with 9 bases between. The CDR3 is 14 residues long. CDR3 sequence (DNA): TGCGCCAGCAGCACTACCGACAGCACAGATACGCAGTATTTT. Residues: CASSTTDSTDTQYF.

This clonotype was counted at least ten times. At one end, the junction sequence differs from germline, possibly due to a read error. DNA of the CDR3: TGTGCCAGCATCTTAGGGTTGGGCACAGATACGCAGTATTTT. Translating gives CASILGLGTDTQYF. The chain combines TRBV7-2 with TRBJ2-3; D gene unclear. The CDR3 is made up of 14 amino acids. From germline, CDR1 is SGHTA and CDR2 FQGNSA. The full variable domain, completed using reference TRBV7-2 and TRBJ2-3, is GAGVSQSPSNKVTEKGKDVELRCDPISGHTALYWYRQSLGQGLEFLIYFQGNSAPDKSGLPSDRFSAERTGGSVSTLTIQRTQQEDSAVYLCASILGLGTDTQYFGPGTRLTVL.

This clonotype has just a few counts. The rearrangement joins TRBV12-3 or TRBV12-4 to TRBJ1-5; TRBD1 matches 10 bases. The CDR3 loop spans 15 amino acids. J gave up 3 bases and V 7 bases, and 6 bases lay outside the gene matches. The CDR3 region is CASTWGQGINQPQHF. In nucleotides, the CDR3 is TGTGCCAGCACTTGGGGACAGGGGATCAATCAGCCCCAGCATTTT.

The V and J genes are TRBV10-3 and TRBJ1-3; unclear D gene. V lost 7 bases to trimming and J lost 1 base, with 8 bases between them. This CDR3 is built from 13 residues. CDR1 and CDR2 (germline): ENHRY, SYGVKD. The CDR3 DNA follows: TGTGCCATCATACAATTTTCTGGAAACACCATATATTTT. Encoded protein: CAIIQFSGNTIYF.

The rearrangement uses TRBV18 and TRBJ1-2; D not resolved. CDR3 length: 13 amino acids. Trimming pared 3 bases from V and 3 bases from J, leaving 8 bases between. CDR1 is KGHSH and CDR2 is LQKENI in the germline V gene. Here the CDR3 reads CASSPSSDYGYTF. CDR3 nucleotides: TGTGCCAGCTCACCCTCATCGGACTATGGCTACACCTTC.

This clonotype was detected many times. CDR3 DNA: TGCGCCAGCAGCTTGGGTCGAGGTGAAAAACTGTTTTTT. Its protein is CASSLGRGEKLFF. This sequence joins TRBV5-1 and TRBJ1-4, with unresolved D. The CDR3 consists of 13 residues. V lost 0 bases and J 7 bases, leaving 7 bases between the germline ends. Per the germline V gene, CDR1 is SGHRS and CDR2 is YFSETQ.

V and J are TRBV7-8 and TRBJ2-7; 7 bases line up with TRBD1. The length of the CDR3 is 14 residues. Germline V CDR1 and CDR2: SGHVS, FQNEAQ. Unmatched junction bases numbered 6, after V lost 1 base and J lost 6 bases. CDR3: CASSLGRQGGEQYF. CDR3 bases: TGTGCCAGCAGCTTAGGCCGACAGGGTGGCGAGCAGTACTTC.

Only a few counts were recorded for this clonotype. The rearrangement joins TRBV10-3 to TRBJ2-3; D unresolved. The germline gives CDR1 ENHRY, CDR2 SYGVKD. Deletions cut 2 bases from V and 6 bases from J, with 15 bases between. This CDR3 is 15 amino acids long. CDR3 loop: CAISEPFVIRDTQYF. In nucleotides, the CDR3 is TGTGCCATCAGTGAGCCTTTCGTCATCCGGGATACGCAGTATTTT.

This rearrangement joins TRBV20-1 to TRBJ2-7; possibly TRBD1 for D (5 bases). CDR1 DFQATT and CDR2 SNEGSKA come from the germline V gene (reference sequence). V was pared by 5 bases and J by 4 bases, with 9 bases between. The CDR3 covers 11 residues. The CDR3 region is CSAHQGYEQYF. The CDR3 coding sequence is TGCAGTGCTCATCAGGGATACGAGCAGTACTTC.

This clonotype was recorded only once. The chain employs TRBV5-8 and TRBJ2-7; 10 bases match TRBD1. The CDR3 contains 16 residues. V gave up 5 bases and J gave up 6 bases; unmatched junction bases: 14. Germline CDR1 SGHTS, CDR2 YDEGEE. The CDR3 nucleotides are TGTGCCAGCAGGGATCGATCGGGACAGGGGTTGGGCGAGCAGTACTTC. It codes for CASRDRSGQGLGEQYF.

The table lists this clonotype with many counts. The rearrangement joins TRBV7-6 to TRBJ1-4; D ambiguous. Trimming left V 3 bases short and J 8 bases short, with 10 bases between. The germline gives CDR1 SGHVS, CDR2 FNYEAQ. The CDR3 length is 13 residues. In DNA form, the CDR3 reads TGTGCCAGCAGCTTGGAGCAGGCCGAAAAACTGTTTTTT. Protein sequence: CASSLEQAEKLFF.

This clonotype was detected many times. The junction shows a germline mismatch at one end, possibly a read error. The rearrangement links TRBV7-2 to TRBJ2-3, with 7 positions matching TRBD2. This CDR3 spans 14 amino acids. Per germline, CDR1 SGHTA and CDR2 FQGNSA. CDR3 nucleotide sequence: TGTGCCAGCAGCCTAGCGGCAAGCACAGATACGCAGTATTTT. Translated: CASSLAASTDTQYF. The whole variable domain, filled in from reference TRBV7-2 and TRBJ2-3, reads GAGVSQSPSNKVTEKGKDVELRCDPISGHTALYWYRQSLGQGLEFLIYFQGNSAPDKSGLPSDRFSAERTGGSVSTLTIQRTQQEDSAVYLCASSLAASTDTQYFGPGTRLTVL.

This clonotype was detected a few times. This chain connects TRBV19 to TRBJ2-1; D may be TRBD2 (6 bases). Trimming stripped 4 bases from V and 12 bases from J, with 19 bases between. Germline assignment: CDR1 LNHDA and CDR2 SQIVND (reference sequence). The CDR3 is made up of 14 amino acids. The CDR3 DNA sequence: TGTGCCAGTAGTACGGCGGGACGAAGCGCCAGGCAGTTCTTC. Translating it yields CASSTAGRSARQFF.

The chain couples TRBV4-3 to TRBJ2-7, with 9 bases fitting TRBD2. The CDR3 totals 15 residues. The germline V gene has CDR1 LGHNA and CDR2 YSLEER. V trimming: 2 bases; J trimming: 4 bases; junction bases outside the gene matches: 6. Here the CDR3 DNA reads TGCGCCAGCAGCCAATCCGTAGCGGGAGAATACGAGCAGTACTTC. It specifies CASSQSVAGEYEQYF.

This clonotype appeared many times. The chain employs TRBV7-2 and TRBJ1-1; D is possibly TRBD1 (5 bases). The CDR3 has 15 residues. The germline CDR1 and CDR2 sequences are SGHTA and FQGNSA. Between the trimmed V and J ends, which lost 2 bases and 5 bases, there was a span of 15 bases. As DNA, the CDR3 is TGTGCCAGCAGCTTAAAGCAGGGTCCGATTACTGAAGCTTTCTTT. Translated: CASSLKQGPITEAFF.

This clonotype occurred many times. The chain carries TRBV7-2 and TRBJ2-3; the match to TRBD2 covers 9 bases. Unmatched junction bases numbered 6, after V lost 3 bases and J lost 2 bases. Looked up from germline, CDR1 is SGHTA and CDR2 is FQGNSA. The CDR3 is 16 residues long. Written as DNA, the CDR3 is TGTGCCAGCAGCTTCGTTAGCGGGGGATACACAGATACGCAGTATTTT. Translation gives CASSFVSGGYTDTQYF.

In this sample, this clonotype turned up a few times. The V gene is TRBV5-6, the J gene TRBJ2-5, with D maybe TRBD2 (5 bases). CDR1 and CDR2 from the germline V gene are SGHDT and YYEEEE. The CDR3 spans 13 residues. Between the trimmed V and J ends, which lost 2 bases and 4 bases, there was a span of 9 bases. CDR3 sequence: CASSFLGRETQYF. The CDR3 DNA sequence: TGTGCCAGCAGCTTTTTAGGGAGAGAGACCCAGTACTTC.

The chain uses TRBV29-1 and TRBJ2-1, with 9 bases identical to TRBD2. This CDR3 comprises 14 residues. V lost 4 bases to trimming and J lost 8 bases; unmatched junction nucleotides: 9. Germline CDR1 is SQVTM and CDR2 is ANQGSEA. The CDR3 loop is CSVGRREGSDEQFF. Written as DNA, the CDR3 is TGCAGCGTTGGAAGGCGGGAGGGCAGCGATGAGCAGTTCTTC.